This TCR beta chain was captured in a study of blood T cell repertoires in COVID-19. Study context: The United States, Italy and Spain supplied acute and convalescent COVID-19 samples. T cells, B-cell-depleted T cells, or PBMCs supplied cDNA or gDNA.

The V end lost 4 bases, the J end lost 5 bases, and 16 bases lay between the germline ends. The CDR3 consists of 15 residues. The germline V gene has CDR1 SGHKS and CDR2 YYEKEE (reference sequence). As processed by the authors: Estimation of nucleated cell counts relied on the amplification of reference gene primers. Only in-frame clones appear in the TCRdb table, and some are missing; sequencing was by immunoSEQ multiplex PCR. The V and J calls and the clone size are those of that table, but D and trimming were determined from the DNA. Among around 94,000 clones listed, around 90% were seen once. This TCR derives from a man aged 50 or older with active COVID-19. The chain links TRBV5-5 to TRBJ1-5; the D gene is possibly TRBD1 (6 bases). Sequencing input: peripheral blood. The CDR3: CASSLRTVNDQPQHF. CDR3 nucleotide sequence: TGTGCCAGCAGCCTAAGGACAGTAAATGATCAGCCCCAGCATTTT.